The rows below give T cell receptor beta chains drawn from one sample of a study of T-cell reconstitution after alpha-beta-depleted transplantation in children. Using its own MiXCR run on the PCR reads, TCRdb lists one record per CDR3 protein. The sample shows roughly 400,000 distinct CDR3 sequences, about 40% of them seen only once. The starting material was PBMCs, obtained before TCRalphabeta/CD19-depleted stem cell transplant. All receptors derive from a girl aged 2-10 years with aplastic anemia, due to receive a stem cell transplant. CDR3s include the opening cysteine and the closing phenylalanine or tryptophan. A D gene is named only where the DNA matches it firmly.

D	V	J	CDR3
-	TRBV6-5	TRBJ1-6	CASSYRDFNSPLHF
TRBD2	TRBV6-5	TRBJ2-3	CASSYTKTSGRSTDTQYF
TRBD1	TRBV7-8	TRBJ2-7	CASSLSGTASEQYF
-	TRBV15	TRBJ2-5	CATSREGGTQETQYF
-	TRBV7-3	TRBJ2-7	CAGWTEGYEQYF
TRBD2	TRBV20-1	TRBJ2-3	CSASTTTSASTDTQYF
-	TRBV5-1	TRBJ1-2	CASSLAGQNYGYTF
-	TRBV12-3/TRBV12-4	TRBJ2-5	CASSGAQYQETQYF
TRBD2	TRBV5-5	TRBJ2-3	CASSRGLAGGSADTQYF
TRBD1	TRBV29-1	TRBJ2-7	CSVVLPDRVVDEQYF
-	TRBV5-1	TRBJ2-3	CASSAGQTDTQYF
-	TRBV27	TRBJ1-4	CATSKTVATNEKLFF
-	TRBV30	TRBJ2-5	CASEGVAVQETQYF
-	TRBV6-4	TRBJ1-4	CASRRRVNEKLFF
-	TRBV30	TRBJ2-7	CAWGPRREYF
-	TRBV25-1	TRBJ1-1	CASRLGRPGTEAFF
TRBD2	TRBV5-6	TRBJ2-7	CASRILAGAYEQYF
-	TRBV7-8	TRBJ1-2	CASSRGQKSPTF
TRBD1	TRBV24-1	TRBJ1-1	CATSDLGTGMNTEAFF
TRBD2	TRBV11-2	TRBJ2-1	CASSLVGTSGGNEQFF
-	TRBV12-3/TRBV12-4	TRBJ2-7	CASSPTGISYVQYF
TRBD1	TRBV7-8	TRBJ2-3	CASSRDRGGDTQYF
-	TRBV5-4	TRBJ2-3	CASSLTGQGTLDTQYF
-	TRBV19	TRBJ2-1	CASSIVGASSYNEQFF
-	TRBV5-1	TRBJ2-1	CASSLELAHNEQFF
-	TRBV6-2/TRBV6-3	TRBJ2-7	CASSDPGMTYEQYF
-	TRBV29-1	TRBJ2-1	CSVTTGVKAGNEQFF
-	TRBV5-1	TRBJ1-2	CASSLADRIDGYTF
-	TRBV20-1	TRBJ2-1	CSARPGSAYNEQFF
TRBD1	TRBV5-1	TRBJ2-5	CASSQTTGEETQYF
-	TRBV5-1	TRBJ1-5	CASSWTDGSNQPQHF
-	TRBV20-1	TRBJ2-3	CSAMGDWPPDTQYF
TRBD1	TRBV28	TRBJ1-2	CAISSNRQGRSYGYTF
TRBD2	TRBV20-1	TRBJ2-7	CSARKKREGPRGYEQYF
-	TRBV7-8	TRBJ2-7	CASSLALGGVSGEQYF
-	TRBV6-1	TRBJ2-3	CASSPVGRTDTQYF
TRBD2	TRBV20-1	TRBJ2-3	CSSLRAGTNPDTQYF
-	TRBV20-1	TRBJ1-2	CSARDMLRNGYTF
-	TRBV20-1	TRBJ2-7	CSAKAHSQGHEQYF
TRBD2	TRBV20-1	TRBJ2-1	CSARRGRASGYNEQFF
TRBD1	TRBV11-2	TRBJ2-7	CASSRNRDRSYEQYF
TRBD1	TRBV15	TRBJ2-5	CATSRGQGGETQYF
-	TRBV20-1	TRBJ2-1	CSARDGPGSYNEQFF
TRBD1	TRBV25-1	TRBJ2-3	CASSFGTGGTQYF
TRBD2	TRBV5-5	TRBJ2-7	CASSGSGSRGYEHYF
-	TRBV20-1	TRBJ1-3	CSARPNSGNTIYF
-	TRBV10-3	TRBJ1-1	CAISDPPNTEAFF
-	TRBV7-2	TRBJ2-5	CASSLGRDLEETQYF
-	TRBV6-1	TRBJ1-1	CASSPRKWYRNTEAFF